The TCR beta chain described here comes from a study of blood T cell repertoires in COVID-19 (dated by TCRdb to the early 2020s). Broadly, across the study: Collaborator samples came from the United States, Italy and Spain and covered acute and convalescent phases of COVID-19. The material from the prospective study consisted of cDNA or gDNA derived from T cells, B-cell-depleted T cells, or PBMCs. Deeply sampled blood TCRbeta repertoires from subjects exposed to, actively infected with, or recovered from COVID-19 were included in the dataset. A freely available public database, intended as a resource for researchers studying the immune response to SARS-CoV-2, is where the repertoires were released. Samples came from the ongoing ImmuneRACE study (first 160 participants) plus 1,254 subjects from 6 global collaborators. Sample metadata almost always included a de-identified subject ID, COVID-19 status, age in years and sex. Where available, HLA class I and class II types were taken from metadata supplied by the sample provider and were not determined by assay-based typing. What the study reported, not specific to this receptor: Clinical and demographic metadata were provided uncurated, with the amount varying by source and participant.

Collaborating institutions collected whole blood in K2EDTA tubes following their own protocols. Collaborator samples were shipped for TCRbeta analysis as frozen whole blood, isolated PBMCs, or DNA extracted from either sample type. TCRbeta CDR3 regions were amplified from genomic DNA by means of the immunoSEQ Assay, a bias-controlled multiplex PCR. The paper's processing steps were these. Within the assay, amplification of reference gene primers was used to estimate how many nucleated cells each sample contained. Sequence reads were collapsed and filtered to measure the absolute abundance of every unique TCRbeta CDR3 rearrangement. For each sample, productive Simpson clonality was calculated as the square root of Simpson's diversity index across productive rearrangements. Entries here come from immuneACCESS through TCRdb and include only in-frame sequences with V and J called. Some clones fail to appear in such tables; in the studies checked, an unresolved V gene covers under half of the shortfall, and the cause of the remainder is unknown. Clonal size and the V and J genes are those of that table, whereas D and trimming came from the DNA. Present in this sample are about 79,000 clones, about 90% of which were seen just once. The leading ten clones occupy approximately 4.5% of the sample.

As to this clone: Its antigen target is currently unknown. No base quality values were provided; no much bigger clone lies one nucleotide off.

Sequences SGHNT (CDR1) and YENEEA (CDR2) are obtained from the germline V gene. The CDR3 sequence holds 15 residues, the cysteine and phenylalanine included. CDR3 DNA is the only sequence kept; it has 45 bases, read in frame from the first base. Unmatched junction bases come to 9, with V trimmed by 7 bases and J by 1 base. The V gene is TRBV11-3 and the J gene is TRBJ1-1; TRBD1 lines up with 7 middle nucleotides. The receptor's source is a man aged 50-59 years with active COVID-19. Sequencing was carried out using peripheral blood. The nucleotide sequence is TGTGCCAGCAACCTGCAGGACAGGCCGAACACTGAAGCTTTCTTT. Its protein product is CASNLQDRPNTEAFF.